The present T cell receptor beta chain was sequenced within a study of persistence of HIV-infected CD4 T cells. Whole-study context: Donors were ART-treated; their CMV- and Gag-responding CD4+ T cells were isolated. Two participants gave one leukapheresis sample; others gave up to about 180 mL blood repeatedly.

The CDR3 consists of 16 residues. V was shortened by 1 base and J by 7 bases, with 17 bases between the two germline ends. Germline CDR1 and CDR2: SGHTS and YDEGEE. The immunoSEQ assay was version 4, run in survey mode. Here immunoSEQ multiplex PCR was the method, and the copy in TCRdb shows in-frame clones only, minus some. The sample includes about 64,000 clones, about four fifths seen only once; the top ten take around 1.7%. Overlapping HIV-1 Gag 15-mer peptides at 0.95 to 1 ug per peptide per mL were used. CD40L-negative CD69-negative CD45RO-high memory CD4+ T cells were sorted as populations depleted of antigen-responding cells. A roughly 17-hour stimulation of CD8-depleted PBMCs used anti-CD28/CD49d costimulation, CD40-blocking antibody and enfuvirtide. With respect to this clone: Its cognate antigen is unknown.

V usage is TRBV5-8 and J usage is TRBJ1-4; perhaps TRBD1 as D (5 bases). Sample: CD4+ T cells sorted from PBMCs after 18-hour stimulation, taken from a patient who received antiretroviral therapy. The source is an adult man with HIV who was CMV-seropositive. For the CDR3, the DNA is TGTGCCAGCAGCTTGAAAGTAGTTAGGGGTATTGAAAAACTGTTTTTT. As protein: CASSLKVVRGIEKLFF.